This T cell receptor (beta chain) was recorded in a study of cytomegalovirus exposure and HLA in healthy donors (dated by TCRdb to 2015 to 2018). For the study in its entirety: An earlier analysis of some 600 of the donors reported roughly 300 Gb of sequence data and roughly 120 million unique TCR beta sequences obtained from approximately 180 million T cells. An early release covering about 600 HLA-typed donors comprised about 300 gigabases of sequencing data and tens of millions of unique TCR sequences. Among the approximately 420 genotyped donors, about 85% belonged to the genetic ancestry cluster associated with self-reported Caucasian donors. The aim of the study was to test whether cataloging public T cell receptors could identify signatures of past pathogen exposure. Using immunosequencing, the study profiled T cell repertoires from about 620 subjects and related those repertoires to cytomegalovirus serostatus. Along with the approximately 700-subject first cohort, a separate validation cohort of some 130 different subjects was used. The study combined high-throughput TCR immunosequencing, statistical association of individual TCRs with disease status, and machine learning to predict cytomegalovirus infection status. A later analysis re-examined previously published TCR beta repertoires from roughly 650 donors and added high-resolution HLA genotyping to investigate patterns of TCR occurrence. In the later analysis, no new phenotypic data were used to find candidate immune exposures; instead, reliance was placed on TCR beta sequences and their occurrence across donors. In an earlier analysis of 500 to 650 of the donors, high-throughput TCR beta sequencing was used to judge whether each TCR beta V gene segment behaved as functional or pseudogenic. Alongside the repertoire data, information on donor age, sex, ethnicity and CMV serostatus was compiled. In a later genetic analysis, genome-wide SNP genotypes for about 55% of the roughly 700 donors were used, and that subset was treated as a discovery cohort. Every discovery cohort repertoire had been produced on one sequencing platform. Class I and class II HLA loci were covered by the typing at four-digit resolution. Typing coverage varied by locus: about 620-640 donors for A, B, C, DRB1 and DQB1; some 520 for DQA1; more than 600 for DPA1; 450 to 480 for DPB1. Roughly five DR-DQ haplotypes were treated as single units for association and clustering because of strong linkage in the cohort. Among some 400 genotyped donors of the cohort, an average of approximately 230,000 unique TCR beta nucleotide sequences were sequenced per donor, roughly 18% of them non-productive.

Library prep was done by the immunoSEQ multiplex PCR assay. For the multiplex PCR, a mixture combining 60 forward primers for TCR Vbeta segments and 13 reverse primers for TCR Jbeta segments was used. The CDR3 region of rearranged TCR beta genes was amplified from genomic DNA with a multiplex PCR assay. Amplified TCR beta libraries were sequenced as 87-base-pair reads on the Illumina HiSeq System. On the study's bioinformatics: A later analysis tallied around 80 million unique TCR beta chains across the 666 repertoires, and about 10 million of those chains were shared by two or more donors. Raw reads were error-corrected and collapsed into unique sequences by a nearest-neighbor algorithm in which closely related sequences were merged to remove PCR and sequencing errors. To assign V, D and J gene segments, CDR3 sequences were aligned to IMGT reference sequences. For a sequence to be retained, a match of at least six nucleotides to both a V gene segment and a J gene segment was required. A rearrangement counted as productive if the CDR3 had no stop codons and remained in frame with V and J, and every other rearrangement counted as non-productive. CDR3 was defined by IMGT convention, running from the second conserved V-encoded cysteine to the conserved J-encoded phenylalanine. The earlier analysis of about 590 of the donors excluded sequences that lacked an unambiguous match to a single V gene segment. In an earlier analysis of several hundred of the donors, V segments were called functional above 56.7% productive rearrangements and were called segregating when the between-donor standard deviation exceeded 5%. A statistical classification framework was built to diagnose cytomegalovirus status from the catalog of TCR beta chain sequences. A later analysis assigned V and J genes by comparing TCR nucleotide sequences with IMGT/GENE-DB human TR gene sequences. Using the TCRdist pipeline, a later analysis assigned CDR3 sequences along with most-parsimonious VDJ recombination scenarios. In a later analysis, each TCR beta chain was defined by its CDR3 amino acid sequence together with its V-gene family, and reads lacking a unique V-gene family were excluded. As a way to deal with suspected cross-contamination and a sequencing artifact, a later analysis dropped 450 to 600 nucleotide sequences that were highly shared and had low generation probability. In a later analysis, a clonal expansion index was calculated for each public chain from normalized within-repertoire ranks of inferred template counts. A later analysis computed generation probabilities with a VDJ recombination model fitted to out-of-frame rearrangements, and checked the results against IGoR. In a later analysis, hypergeometric tests were used to score TCR-TCR, TCR-HLA and TCR-CMV co-occurrence, with a repertoire-size bias correction applied to TCR pairs. In a later analysis, false discovery rates were estimated by permuting HLA or CMV assignments 20 times. In a later analysis, co-occurring TCRs were grouped using DBSCAN, and TCRdist sequence similarity was added for clustering within HLA-allele-positive subsets. Repertoires with fewer than 30,000 or more than 120,000 public chains, plus five repertoires with anomalous nucleotide sharing, were excluded from co-occurrence clustering. The table comes from immuneACCESS by way of TCRdb, which keeps in-frame sequences with V and J called. Part of the clones is missing from these tables; in studies checked, under half for an unresolved V gene and the rest for unknown reasons. V and J calls and clone size are copied from that table; D and trimming were computed from the DNA. This sample holds around 200,000 clones; around 83% were observed only once. More than 0.95% of the sample comes from the top ten.

Findings and caveats that apply to the study as a whole: A further reported finding was that TCR beta sequences accurately predicted the HLA-A and HLA-B alleles for most subjects in the first cohort. A later analysis found that TCR association rates varied across HLA loci, with DRB1 alleles showing the most associated TCRs and HLA-C alleles the fewest. The authors suggested that the approach could potentially be extended to other disease states and immunological phenotypes. Because counts were too low, 15 to 20 rarely observed V segments, including chromosome 9 orphons, were excluded from the earlier analysis of about 500 of the donors. A total of fewer than 200 TCR beta chains were listed by the study as associated with cytomegalovirus. In a later analysis, HLA-associated TCR beta chains showed more clonal expansion and lower generation probabilities than non-associated chains that were equally common. An association between a missense DCLRE1C variant and V-gene and J-gene trimming of TCR beta chains was found in a later genetic analysis and replicated in an independent cohort. Specific HLA alleles were associated with about 17,000 TCR beta sequences at a false discovery rate of 0.05 in a later analysis. The 87-base-pair reads could not distinguish some IMGT-functional V segments, including TRBV6-2 and TRBV6-3, so those segments were excluded. In a later analysis, most CMV-associated TCR beta chains were found to appear HLA-restricted, with HLA associations seemingly driven largely by CMV exposure. Broadly in line with IMGT annotations, most TCR beta V segments showed up in productive rearrangements about 87% or about 30% of the time in an earlier analysis of approximately 640 of the donors. Only TCR beta chains were sequenced in this cohort, and the absence of alpha or paired-chain data limited detectable features. Because HLA typing was unavailable for some donors at each locus, only the typed subset was used in association tests. Linkage disequilibrium might explain the correlated functional status among segregating V segments, but an unknown experimental factor could not be ruled out. The presence/absence analyses assumed that sequencing depth was roughly uniform across donors, and that assumption may not be true. A group of highly shared sequence variants was considered likely to be a technical artifact of the sequencing pipeline. In a later analysis, several top co-occurrence clusters were reported to appear linked to parvovirus B19, influenza, CMV and Epstein-Barr virus. The classifier was reported to diagnose cytomegalovirus status with high specificity and sensitivity in both the original cohort and the validation cohort. In a later genetic analysis, fewer N-insertions in productive TCRs were reported among donors in an Asian-associated ancestry cluster than the roughly 700-donor mean. Most TCR sequences were seen in very few donors, while some public TCRs were found in many individuals. When HLA alleles, especially DR and DQ, strongly co-occurred, TCR associations were difficult to assign to individual alleles. Immune exposure information for the cohort was limited to CMV serostatus. A few of the identified cytomegalovirus-associated TCR beta chains were confirmed in vitro to be specific for cytomegalovirus antigens.

The cohort was made up of 666 healthy bone marrow donors. At the time of sampling, all cohort members were nominally healthy, though unrecorded immune exposures were likely present. The donor was CMV seropositive and was included in the group of some 290 seropositive cohort members. A peripheral blood sample was collected from each donor, and TCR beta sequencing was performed on peripheral blood mononuclear cells. The Qiagen DNeasy Blood Extraction Kit was used to extract genomic DNA from the blood cell samples. CDR1 and CDR2 (SGHDT, YYEEEE) derive from the germline V gene. V is cut back by 5 bases and J by 6 bases, with 12 bases in the junction unmatched. From the cysteine through the phenylalanine, the CDR3 covers 16 amino acids. Only the CDR3 portion is preserved as DNA: 48 bases, with reading frame beginning at the first base. For this clone: This clone's antigen is unknown. No clone much larger than this one lies a single base away; base qualities are absent.

Rearrangement joined TRBV5-6 to TRBJ2-2, with 8 bases matching TRBD2. Sequencing used PBMCs. The sequence came from a girl aged 2 to 10 in good health and CMV-seropositive. The CDR3 reads as follows: CASSYGVAGIPGELFF. The nucleotides are TGTGCCAGCAGTTATGGGGTAGCGGGAATCCCCGGGGAGCTGTTTTTT.